A selection of T cell receptor beta chains follows, all from one sample in a study of blood T cells in healthy people across ages. Using its own MiXCR run on the 5' RACE reads, TCRdb lists one record per CDR3 protein. The sample contains hundreds of thousands of distinct CDR3 sequences, just over 55% of which appear only once. The sequenced sample consisted of blood. These receptors were collected from a man aged 35 to 55 in good health. The CDR3 runs from the conserved cysteine through the conserved F or W. D genes are given only for firm matches. Only part of the rows carry a size: once, few, many, or a class if the clone is expanded.

clone size	V gene	D gene	J gene	CDR3 DNA	CDR3 protein
NA	TRBV14	NA	TRBJ2-1	TGTGCCAGCAGCCAGGTGAGAGGGAGATACAATGAGCAGTTCTTC	CASSQVRGRYNEQFF
once	TRBV7-6	NA	TRBJ2-7	TGTGCCAGCAGCTTAAGAGCTAACTCCTACGAGCAGTACTTC	CASSLRANSYEQYF
NA	TRBV6-1	NA	TRBJ1-4	TGTGCCAGCAGTGAAGCGCGGGGGCTAACTAATGAAAAACTGTTTTTT	CASSEARGLTNEKLFF
once	TRBV28	NA	TRBJ2-3	TGTGCCAGCAGGGTAGGGGGGTCCCCAGATACGCAGTATTTT	CASRVGGSPDTQYF
NA	TRBV2	NA	TRBJ2-5	TGTGCCAGCAGGACGGGCCAACAAGAGACCCAGTACTTC	CASRTGQQETQYF
NA	TRBV20-1	NA	TRBJ2-3	TGCAGTGCCCTGGATCCGATAGATACGCAGTATTTT	CSALDPIDTQYF
few	TRBV7-2	NA	TRBJ2-7	TGTGCCAGCAGCTTCGTGAGGGTCAACTTCGACGAGCAGTACTTC	CASSFVRVNFDEQYF
NA	TRBV29-1	TRBD1	TRBJ2-5	TGCAGCGTGGAAAGTTCACAGGGGGCTGAGACCCAGTACTTC	CSVESSQGAETQYF
few	TRBV12-3/TRBV12-4	TRBD2	TRBJ2-6	TGTGCCAGCAGTGTCGCGGGGGGCTCTGGGGCCAACGTCCTGACTTTC	CASSVAGGSGANVLTF
NA	TRBV10-3	TRBD2	TRBJ2-1	TGTGCCATCAGATCTACTTTAGCGGGCGTCGATAATGAGCAGTTCTTC	CAIRSTLAGVDNEQFF
NA	TRBV10-3	NA	TRBJ2-1	TGTGCCTTTGTGGTAGCGTGTAAGTTGGATGAGCAGTTCTTC	CAFVVACKLDEQFF
NA	TRBV28	NA	TRBJ2-1	TGTGCCAGCAGCCCATCTAGGCCTGGAGATCATGAGCAGTTCTTC	CASSPSRPGDHEQFF
NA	TRBV11-3	TRBD2	TRBJ2-4	TGTGCCAGCACCCTGGGGGGGGAACCTCGGGAAAACATTCAGTACTTC	CASTLGGEPRENIQYF
few	TRBV5-1	NA	TRBJ2-1	TGCGCCAGCAGCGGAAACCGGAGGCAGTTCTTC	CASSGNRRQFF
NA	TRBV27	NA	TRBJ1-2	TGTGCCAGCAGTATAGACTTTAACTATGGCTACACCTTC	CASSIDFNYGYTF
NA	TRBV25-1	NA	TRBJ2-1	TGTGCCAGCAGGGATACCGGGACCACACGCAATGAGCAGTTCTTC	CASRDTGTTRNEQFF
few	TRBV20-1	TRBD1	TRBJ2-3	TGCAGTGCTAGTCTGGGCCAGGGGGTTACAGATACGCAGTATTTT	CSASLGQGVTDTQYF
many	TRBV20-1	TRBD2	TRBJ2-1	TGCAGTGCTAGGGCTAGCGGGGGGGCCTTCAATGAGCAGTTCTTC	CSARASGGAFNEQFF
NA	TRBV20-1	TRBD2	TRBJ2-7	TGCAGTGCTAGCCCGCTAGCGGGAGCCCCCGAGCAGTACTTC	CSASPLAGAPEQYF
NA	TRBV5-1	TRBD1	TRBJ2-3	TGCGCCAGCAGCACGGACAGGGGAGGCGCAGATACGCAGTATTTT	CASSTDRGGADTQYF
NA	TRBV3-1	NA	TRBJ2-7	TGTGCCAGCAGCCAAGTGACCACTGGGGCGCAGTACTTC	CASSQVTTGAQYF
NA	TRBV11-3	TRBD2	TRBJ2-1	TGTGCCAGCAGCTTAGATCCCTTTCGGGAGGGCCTCACCTACAATGAGCAGTTCTTC	CASSLDPFREGLTYNEQFF
NA	TRBV28	TRBD2	TRBJ2-7	TGTGCCAGCATCAGTAGCGGGAGGAATTACGAGCAGTACTTC	CASISSGRNYEQYF
NA	TRBV12-3/TRBV12-4	NA	TRBJ2-7	TGTGCCAGCGGAGACAGTAACGCCCACGAGCAGTACTTC	CASGDSNAHEQYF
NA	TRBV9	TRBD2	TRBJ2-1	TGTGCCAGCAGCGTAGCCGGGGGGGCATTGGGTGAGCAGTTCTTC	CASSVAGGALGEQFF
NA	TRBV9	NA	TRBJ2-7	TGTGCCAGCAGCGTAGACGGCAGGAGCTCCTACGAGCAGTACTTC	CASSVDGRSSYEQYF
NA	TRBV29-1	TRBD2	TRBJ2-1	TGCAGCGTTGAGAAAACTAGCGAGAGATCCTACAATGAGCAGTTCTTC	CSVEKTSERSYNEQFF
NA	TRBV7-2	TRBD1	TRBJ1-6	TGTGCCAGCAGCCTACCGACAGGGGAATGGCATTCACCCCTCCACTTT	CASSLPTGEWHSPLHF
few	TRBV20-1	NA	TRBJ2-1	TGCAGTGCTAGGCGCCGGAACTCCTACAATGAGCAGTTCTTC	CSARRRNSYNEQFF
few	TRBV20-1	NA	TRBJ2-4	TGCAGTGCTCACAGGGACAACCTAGCCAAAAACATTCAGTACTTC	CSAHRDNLAKNIQYF
few	TRBV20-1	TRBD1	TRBJ2-3	TGCAGTGCTGGAACTCCGGGACAGTTAGATACGCAGTATTTT	CSAGTPGQLDTQYF
NA	TRBV12-3/TRBV12-4	NA	TRBJ1-1	TGTGCCAGCAGAACTCGCCGGGGGGCCATGAACACTGAAGCTTTCTTT	CASRTRRGAMNTEAFF
NA	TRBV27	NA	TRBJ1-6	TGTGCCAGCAGTACTGGCGGGGAGCTTGGAGGCGCCCTCCACTTT	CASSTGGELGGALHF
NA	TRBV7-2	NA	TRBJ1-2	TGTGCCAGCAGCTGGCAGGACGGAAGTAACTATGGCTACACCTTC	CASSWQDGSNYGYTF
NA	TRBV30	NA	TRBJ2-5	TGTGCCTGGAGTATAGGGGGGGGAGTGGAGACCCAGTACTTC	CAWSIGGGVETQYF
few	TRBV12-3/TRBV12-4	NA	TRBJ2-1	TGTGCCAGCAGGGGACTTCCCTACTACAATGAGCAGTTCTTC	CASRGLPYYNEQFF
NA	TRBV14	NA	TRBJ2-6	TGTGCCAGCAGCCAAGACTCAGGGATGTGGGGGGCCAACGTCCTGACTTTC	CASSQDSGMWGANVLTF
NA	TRBV5-1	NA	TRBJ2-5	TGCGCCAGCAGCTTGGTACTAGAAGAGACCCAGTACTTC	CASSLVLEETQYF
NA	TRBV20-1	TRBD2	TRBJ2-3	TGCAGTGCTAGGGGGACTAGCATTTCCACAGATACGCAGTATTTT	CSARGTSISTDTQYF
NA	TRBV28	TRBD1	TRBJ2-1	TGTGCCAGCACCTCAGGGGGCCACCCGTACAATGAGCAGTTCTTC	CASTSGGHPYNEQFF
many	TRBV5-6	NA	TRBJ2-6	TGTGCCAGCACCTGGGGGATGTCCTCTGGGGCCAACGTCCTGACTTTC	CASTWGMSSGANVLTF
many	TRBV4-2	NA	TRBJ2-7	TGTGCCAGCAGCCAAGATCGGGACGAGCAGTACTTC	CASSQDRDEQYF
many	TRBV29-1	TRBD1	TRBJ2-2	TGCAGCGGAAGGACAGGGGGAAACACCGGGGAGCTGTTTTTT	CSGRTGGNTGELFF
NA	TRBV7-2	NA	TRBJ2-1	TGTGCCAGCAGCTTATTAGGGAGCAATGAGCAGTTCTTC	CASSLLGSNEQFF
NA	TRBV4-3	NA	TRBJ2-7	TGCGCCAGCAGCCGACCTGTCTCGTCGTCCAGTGCTGCCTACGAGCAGTACTTC	CASSRPVSSSSAAYEQYF
many	TRBV20-1	NA	TRBJ2-5	TGCAGTGCTAGAGTATTTGGGCGAGCGGAAGAGACCCAGTACTTC	CSARVFGRAEETQYF
NA	TRBV2	NA	TRBJ1-6	TGTGCCAGTATCCGGGACGATGCCTCCAATTCACCCCTCCACTTT	CASIRDDASNSPLHF
NA	TRBV19	NA	TRBJ1-2	TGTGCCAGTGCAAGATTTACGGGAGATGGCTACACCTTC	CASARFTGDGYTF
once	TRBV4-1	NA	TRBJ2-7	TGCGCCAGCAACCAGCAGGCCTCTTCAACCTACGAGCGGTACTTC	CASNQQASSTYERYF
NA	TRBV20-1	NA	TRBJ1-2	TGCAGCCATGTTCAGGGGACGGGCTATGGCTACACCTTC	CSHVQGTGYGYTF
NA	TRBV27	TRBD2	TRBJ2-5	TGTGCCACCTCCCTGCGGGGGTCTCAAGAGACCCAGTACTTC	CATSLRGSQETQYF
few	TRBV27	TRBD1	TRBJ2-7	TGTGCCAGCAGTTTATCCCCGACAGGGGTATTCTACGAGCAGTACTTC	CASSLSPTGVFYEQYF
NA	TRBV21-1	NA	TRBJ2-3	TGTGCCAGCATCCCGGCGGGGCCCCGAGATACGCAGTATTTT	CASIPAGPRDTQYF